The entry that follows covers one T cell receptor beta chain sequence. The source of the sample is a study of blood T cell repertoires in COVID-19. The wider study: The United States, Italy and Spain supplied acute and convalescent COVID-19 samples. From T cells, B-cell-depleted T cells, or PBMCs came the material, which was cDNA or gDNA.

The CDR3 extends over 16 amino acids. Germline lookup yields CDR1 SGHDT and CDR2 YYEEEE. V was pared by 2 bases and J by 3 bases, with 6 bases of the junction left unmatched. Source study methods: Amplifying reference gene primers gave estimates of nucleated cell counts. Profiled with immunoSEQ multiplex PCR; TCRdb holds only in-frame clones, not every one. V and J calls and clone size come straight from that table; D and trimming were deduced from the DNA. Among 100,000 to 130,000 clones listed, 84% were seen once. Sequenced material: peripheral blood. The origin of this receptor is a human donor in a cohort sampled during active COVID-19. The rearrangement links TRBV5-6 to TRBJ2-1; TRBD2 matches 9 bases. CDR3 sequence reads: CASSFQTSGLYNEQFF. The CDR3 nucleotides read TGTGCCAGCAGCTTCCAGACTAGCGGCCTCTACAATGAGCAGTTCTTC.